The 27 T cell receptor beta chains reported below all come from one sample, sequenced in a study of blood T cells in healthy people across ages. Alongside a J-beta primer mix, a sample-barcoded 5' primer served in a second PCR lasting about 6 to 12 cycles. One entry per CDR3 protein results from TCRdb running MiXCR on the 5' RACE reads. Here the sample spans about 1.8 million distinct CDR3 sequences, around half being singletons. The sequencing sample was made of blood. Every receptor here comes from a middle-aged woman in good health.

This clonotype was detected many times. This CDR3 reads CASRTGSSYNEQFF. The CDR3 DNA sequence: TGTGCCAGCAGGACAGGGAGCTCCTACAATGAGCAGTTCTTC. The rearrangement joins TRBV6-2 or TRBV6-3 to TRBJ2-1; TRBD1 matches at 7 bases. Germline CDR1 reads MNHEY; CDR2 reads SVGEGT. The V segment lost 6 bases and the J segment 0 bases; nucleotides outside the gene matches: 2. The CDR3 contains 14 residues.

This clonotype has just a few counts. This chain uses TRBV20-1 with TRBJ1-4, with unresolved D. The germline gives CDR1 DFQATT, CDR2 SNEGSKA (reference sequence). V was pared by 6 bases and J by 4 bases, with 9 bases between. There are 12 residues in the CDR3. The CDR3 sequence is CSAGRLNEKLFF. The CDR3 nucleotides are TGCAGTGCCGGACGGCTTAATGAAAAACTGTTTTTT.

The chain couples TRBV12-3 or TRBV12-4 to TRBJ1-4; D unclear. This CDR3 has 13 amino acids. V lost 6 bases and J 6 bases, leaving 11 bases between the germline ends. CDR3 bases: TGTGCCAGCAGGGCTTATGTACATGAAAAACTGTTTTTT. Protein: CASRAYVHEKLFF.

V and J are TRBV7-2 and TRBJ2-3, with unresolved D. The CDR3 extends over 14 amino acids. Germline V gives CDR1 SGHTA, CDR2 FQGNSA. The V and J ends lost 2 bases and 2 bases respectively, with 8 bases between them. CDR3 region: CASSLRVHTDTQYF. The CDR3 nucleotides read TGTGCCAGCAGCTTAAGAGTCCACACAGATACGCAGTATTTT. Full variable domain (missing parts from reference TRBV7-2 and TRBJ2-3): GAGVSQSPSNKVTEKGKDVELRCDPISGHTALYWYRQSLGQGLEFLIYFQGNSAPDKSGLPSDRFSAERTGGSVSTLTIQRTQQEDSAVYLCASSLRVHTDTQYFGPGTRLTVL.

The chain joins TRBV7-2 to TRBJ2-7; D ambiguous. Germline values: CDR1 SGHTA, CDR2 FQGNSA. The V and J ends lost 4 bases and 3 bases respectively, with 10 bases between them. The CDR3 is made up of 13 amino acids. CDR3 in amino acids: CASSSGMIYEQYF. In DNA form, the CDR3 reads TGTGCCAGCAGCTCAGGCATGATCTACGAGCAGTACTTC. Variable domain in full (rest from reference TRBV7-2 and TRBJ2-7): GAGVSQSPSNKVTEKGKDVELRCDPISGHTALYWYRQSLGQGLEFLIYFQGNSAPDKSGLPSDRFSAERTGGSVSTLTIQRTQQEDSAVYLCASSSGMIYEQYFGPGTRLTVT.

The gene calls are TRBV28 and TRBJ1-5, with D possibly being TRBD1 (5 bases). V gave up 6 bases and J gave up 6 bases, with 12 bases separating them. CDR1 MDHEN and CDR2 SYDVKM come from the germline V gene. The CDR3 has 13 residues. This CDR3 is CASRLPGGQPQHF. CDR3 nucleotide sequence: TGTGCCAGCAGGCTGCCTGGGGGTCAGCCCCAGCATTTT.

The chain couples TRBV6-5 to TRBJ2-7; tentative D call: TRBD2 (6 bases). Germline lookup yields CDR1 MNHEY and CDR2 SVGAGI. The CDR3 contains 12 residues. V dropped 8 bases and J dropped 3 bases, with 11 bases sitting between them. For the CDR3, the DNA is TGTGCCAGCGGAGGGCACCTCTACGAGCAGTACTTC. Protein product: CASGGHLYEQYF.

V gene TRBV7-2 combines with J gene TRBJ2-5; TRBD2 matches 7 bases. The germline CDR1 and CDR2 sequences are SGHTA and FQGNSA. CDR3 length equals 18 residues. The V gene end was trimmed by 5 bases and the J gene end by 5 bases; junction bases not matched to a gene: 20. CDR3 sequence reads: CASSPLGGWPLERETQYF. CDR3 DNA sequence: TGTGCCAGCAGCCCCTTGGGAGGGTGGCCGTTGGAAAGGGAGACCCAGTACTTC.

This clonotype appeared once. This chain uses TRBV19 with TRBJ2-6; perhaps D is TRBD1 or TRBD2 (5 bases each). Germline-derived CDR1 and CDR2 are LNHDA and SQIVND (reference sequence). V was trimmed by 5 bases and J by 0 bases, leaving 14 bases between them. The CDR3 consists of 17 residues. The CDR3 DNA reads TGTGCCAGTAGTTTCCGGGGCGGAATCTCTGGGGCCAACGTCCTGACTTTC. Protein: CASSFRGGISGANVLTF. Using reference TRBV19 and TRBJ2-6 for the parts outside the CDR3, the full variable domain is DGGITQSPKYLFRKEGQNVTLSCEQNLNHDAMYWYRQDPGQGLRLIYYSQIVNDFQKGDIAEGYSVSREKKESFPLTVTSAQKNPTAFYLCASSFRGGISGANVLTFGAGSRLTVL.

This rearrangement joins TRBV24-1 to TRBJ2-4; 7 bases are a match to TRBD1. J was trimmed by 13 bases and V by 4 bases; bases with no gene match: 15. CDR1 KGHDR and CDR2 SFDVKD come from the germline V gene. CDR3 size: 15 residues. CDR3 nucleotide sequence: TGTGCCACCAGTGACACATCCGACAGGGCCTTTGAGCAGTACTTC. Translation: CATSDTSDRAFEQYF.

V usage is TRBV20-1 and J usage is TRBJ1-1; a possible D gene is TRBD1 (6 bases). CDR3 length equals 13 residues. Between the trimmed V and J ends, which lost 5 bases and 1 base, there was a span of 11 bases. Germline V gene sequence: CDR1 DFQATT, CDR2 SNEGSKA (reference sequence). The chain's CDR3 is CSALRTENTEAFF. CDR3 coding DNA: TGCAGTGCTCTCCGGACAGAGAACACTGAAGCTTTCTTT.

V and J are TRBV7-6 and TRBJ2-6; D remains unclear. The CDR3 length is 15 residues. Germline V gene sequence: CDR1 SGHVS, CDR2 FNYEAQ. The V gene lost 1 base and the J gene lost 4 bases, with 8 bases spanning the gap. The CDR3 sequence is CASSLVQPGANVLTF. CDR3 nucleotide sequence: TGTGCCAGCAGCTTAGTACAGCCCGGGGCCAACGTCCTGACTTTC.

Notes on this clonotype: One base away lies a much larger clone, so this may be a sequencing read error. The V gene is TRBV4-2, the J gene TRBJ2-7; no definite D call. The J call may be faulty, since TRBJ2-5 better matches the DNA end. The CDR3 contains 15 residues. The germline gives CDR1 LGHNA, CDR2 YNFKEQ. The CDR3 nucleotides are TGTGCCGGCAGGCCACAGACAAACAGCGTGGAGACCCAGTACTTC. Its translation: CAGRPQTNSVETQYF.

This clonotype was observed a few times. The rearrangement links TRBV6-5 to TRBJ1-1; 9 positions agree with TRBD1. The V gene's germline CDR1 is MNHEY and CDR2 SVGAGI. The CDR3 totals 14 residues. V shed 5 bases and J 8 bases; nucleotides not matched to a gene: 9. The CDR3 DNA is TGTGCCAGCAGTACCTTTACAGGGGGCGCAGAAGCTTTCTTT. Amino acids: CASSTFTGGAEAFF.

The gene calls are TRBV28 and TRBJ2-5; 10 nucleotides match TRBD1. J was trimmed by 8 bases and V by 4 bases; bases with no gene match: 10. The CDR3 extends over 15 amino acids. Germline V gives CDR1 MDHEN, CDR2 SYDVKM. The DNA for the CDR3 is TGTGCCAGCAGTTCCCGGACAGGGGGATATCAAACCCAGTACTTC. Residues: CASSSRTGGYQTQYF.

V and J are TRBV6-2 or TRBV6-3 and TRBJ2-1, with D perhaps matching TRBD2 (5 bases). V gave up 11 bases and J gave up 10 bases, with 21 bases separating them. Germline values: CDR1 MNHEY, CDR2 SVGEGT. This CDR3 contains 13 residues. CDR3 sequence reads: CAATPASPGEQFF. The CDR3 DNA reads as TGTGCCGCTACGCCAGCTAGTCCGGGAGAGCAGTTCTTC.

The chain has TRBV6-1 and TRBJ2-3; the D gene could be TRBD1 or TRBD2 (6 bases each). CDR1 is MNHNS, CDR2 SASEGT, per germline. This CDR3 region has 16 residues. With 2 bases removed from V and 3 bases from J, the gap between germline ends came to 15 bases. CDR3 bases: TGTGCCAGCAGTGAAACCTCGGGGGCGTGGACAGATACGCAGTATTTT. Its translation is CASSETSGAWTDTQYF.

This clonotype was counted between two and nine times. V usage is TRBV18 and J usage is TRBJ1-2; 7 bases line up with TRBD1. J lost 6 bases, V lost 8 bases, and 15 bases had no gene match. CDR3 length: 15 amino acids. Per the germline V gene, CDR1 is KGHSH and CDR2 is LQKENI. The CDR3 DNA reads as TGTGCCAGCAGAAAGCCGGGACAGAGACTACATGGCTACACCTTC. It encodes CASRKPGQRLHGYTF.

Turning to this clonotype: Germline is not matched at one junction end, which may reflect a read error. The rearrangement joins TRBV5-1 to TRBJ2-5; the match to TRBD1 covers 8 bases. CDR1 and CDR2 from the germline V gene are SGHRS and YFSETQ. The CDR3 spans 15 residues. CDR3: CASSFNDRGQETQYF. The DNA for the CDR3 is TGCGCCAGCAGCTTTAATGACAGGGGTCAAGAGACTCAGTACTTC.

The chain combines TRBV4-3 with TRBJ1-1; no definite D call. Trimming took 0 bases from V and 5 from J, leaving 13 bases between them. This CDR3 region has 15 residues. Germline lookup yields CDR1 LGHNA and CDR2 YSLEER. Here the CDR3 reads CASSQDRPTLTEAFF. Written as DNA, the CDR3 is TGCGCCAGCAGCCAAGATCGCCCTACTTTAACTGAAGCTTTCTTT.

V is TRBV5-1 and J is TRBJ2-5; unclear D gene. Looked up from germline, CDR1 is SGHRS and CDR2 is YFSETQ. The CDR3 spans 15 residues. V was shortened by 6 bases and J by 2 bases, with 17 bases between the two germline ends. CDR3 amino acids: CASTVRAREQETQYF. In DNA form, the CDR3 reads TGCGCCAGCACGGTCCGAGCTCGCGAGCAAGAGACCCAGTACTTC.

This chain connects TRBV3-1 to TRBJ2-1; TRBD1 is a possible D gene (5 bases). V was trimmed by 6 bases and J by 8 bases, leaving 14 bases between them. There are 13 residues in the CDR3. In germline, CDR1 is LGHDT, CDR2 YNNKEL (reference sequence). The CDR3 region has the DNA TGTGCCAGCAGACCAGGGCCTCGCGATGAGCAGTTCTTC. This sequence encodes CASRPGPRDEQFF.

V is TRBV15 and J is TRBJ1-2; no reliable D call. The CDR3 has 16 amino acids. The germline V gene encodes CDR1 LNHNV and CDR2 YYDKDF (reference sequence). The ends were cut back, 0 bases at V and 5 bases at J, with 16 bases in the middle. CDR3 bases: TGTGCCACCAGCAGAGATCTTCCGGGTCAAGGTTATGGCTACACCTTC. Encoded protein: CATSRDLPGQGYGYTF.

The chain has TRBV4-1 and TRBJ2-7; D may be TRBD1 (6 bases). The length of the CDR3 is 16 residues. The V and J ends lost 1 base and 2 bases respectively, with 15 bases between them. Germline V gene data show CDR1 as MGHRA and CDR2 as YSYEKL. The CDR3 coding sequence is TGCGCCAGCAGCCAAGCGGGACAAAAAGGCACCTACGAGCAGTACTTC. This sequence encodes CASSQAGQKGTYEQYF.

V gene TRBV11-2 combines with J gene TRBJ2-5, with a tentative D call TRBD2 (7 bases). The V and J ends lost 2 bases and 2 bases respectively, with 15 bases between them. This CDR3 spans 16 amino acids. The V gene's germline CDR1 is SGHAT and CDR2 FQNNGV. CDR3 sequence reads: CASSLTPGGAQETQYF. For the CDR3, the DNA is TGTGCCAGCAGCTTAACCCCGGGGGGCGCTCAAGAGACCCAGTACTTC.

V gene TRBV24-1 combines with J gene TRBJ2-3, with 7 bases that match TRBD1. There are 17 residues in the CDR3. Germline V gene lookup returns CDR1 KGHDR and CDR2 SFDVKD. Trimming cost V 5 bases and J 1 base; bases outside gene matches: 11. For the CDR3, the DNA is TGTGCCACCAGTGCCACAGGGGCGATAGATGGCACAGATACGCAGTATTTT. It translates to CATSATGAIDGTDTQYF.

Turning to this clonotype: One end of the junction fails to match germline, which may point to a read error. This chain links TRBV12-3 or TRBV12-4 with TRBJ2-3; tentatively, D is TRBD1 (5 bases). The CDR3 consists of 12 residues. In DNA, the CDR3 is TGTGCCAGCAGATTAGGGGCATACGCACAGTATTTT. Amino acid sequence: CASRLGAYAQYF.